These 25 T cell receptor beta chains were all obtained from the same sample, sequenced in a study of blood T cell dynamics during melanoma immunotherapy. Documented time point: pre-treatment baseline. Data came from immunoSEQ multiplex PCR; TCRdb stores just in-frame clones and leaves some out. Of some 15,000 clones in the sample, roughly 92% were seen once. The sample in question was blood, obtained from a patient treated with checkpoint blockade. The source of these receptors is a human donor with melanoma.

The rearrangement uses TRBV28 and TRBJ1-5, with TRBD1 as a possible D gene (6 bases). This CDR3 contains 16 residues. CDR1 is MDHEN and CDR2 is SYDVKM in the germline V gene. The germline V and J ends were trimmed by 2 bases and 5 bases, with 16 bases remaining between them. CDR3: CASSLRAGWGHQPQHF. For the CDR3, the DNA is TGTGCCAGCAGTTTAAGGGCAGGGTGGGGGCATCAGCCCCAGCATTTT. The full variable domain, its missing parts supplied by reference TRBV28 and TRBJ1-5, is DVKVTQSSRYLVKRTGEKVFLECVQDMDHENMFWYRQDPGLGLRLIYFSYDVKMKEKGDIPEGYSVSREKKERFSLILESASTNQTSMYLCASSLRAGWGHQPQHFGDGTRLSIL.

This clone appeared once. The V and J genes are TRBV7-9 and TRBJ1-1, with D unclear. Deletions cut 3 bases from V and 0 bases from J, with 5 bases between. Germline assignment: CDR1 SEHNR and CDR2 FQNEAQ (reference sequence). This CDR3 spans 13 amino acids. CDR3 in amino acids: CASSFPLNTEAFF. The CDR3 bases are TGTGCCAGCAGCTTCCCGCTGAACACTGAAGCTTTCTTT.

The rearrangement links TRBV27 to TRBJ1-5; D uncertain. CDR3 length equals 15 residues. V gave up 7 bases and J gave up 1 base, with 14 bases separating them. Per germline, CDR1 MNHEY and CDR2 SMNVEV (reference sequence). Here the CDR3 reads CASKKAGGSNQPQHF. CDR3 DNA: TGTGCCAGCAAGAAGGCCGGAGGGAGCAATCAGCCCCAGCATTTT.

The V and J genes are TRBV18 and TRBJ1-1, with 12 bases fitting TRBD1. Unmatched junction bases numbered 8, after V lost 1 base and J lost 5 bases. This CDR3 is 17 amino acids long. Germline V lookup: CDR1 KGHSH, CDR2 LQKENI. The CDR3 here is CASSPRLGQGARTEAFF. The CDR3 coding sequence is TGTGCCAGCTCACCACGGTTGGGACAGGGGGCCCGGACTGAAGCTTTCTTT.

The CDR3 protein is CASSLVTLLGTDTQYF. As DNA, the CDR3 is TGTGCCAGCAGCTTAGTGACGCTCCTCGGCACAGATACGCAGTATTTT. The V and J genes are TRBV7-9 and TRBJ2-3; D is unclear. This CDR3 has 16 amino acids. Deletions cut 1 base from V and 1 base from J, with 12 bases between. CDR1 SEHNR and CDR2 FQNEAQ come from the germline V gene (reference sequence).

This rearrangement joins TRBV27 to TRBJ1-5; TRBD1 aligns across 7 bases. V was pared by 2 bases and J by 2 bases, with 0 bases of the junction left unmatched. Germline CDR1 reads MNHEY; CDR2 reads SMNVEV (reference sequence). This CDR3 is 14 amino acids long. The CDR3 DNA is TGTGCCAGCAGTTTAGACAGGGGCAATCAGCCCCAGCATTTT. Protein: CASSLDRGNQPQHF.

This chain joins TRBV6-4 and TRBJ2-3; a possible D gene is TRBD2 (6 bases). CDR3 length: 15 amino acids. With 0 bases removed from V and 5 bases from J, the gap between germline ends came to 12 bases. Germline values: CDR1 MRHNA, CDR2 SNTAGT. CDR3 sequence reads: CASSDSEGAGDTQYF. Here the CDR3 DNA reads TGTGCCAGCAGTGACTCGGAGGGAGCGGGAGATACGCAGTATTTT.

The chain has TRBV7-9 and TRBJ2-1; TRBD1 is a possible D gene (7 bases). The germline CDR1 and CDR2 sequences are SEHNR and FQNEAQ (reference sequence). CDR3 length: 15 residues. Trimming pared 5 bases from V and 3 bases from J, leaving 14 bases between. The CDR3 sequence is CASSPRGTVYNEQFF. The CDR3 DNA is TGTGCCAGCAGCCCGCGCGGGACAGTCTACAATGAGCAGTTCTTC.

This chain uses TRBV5-5 with TRBJ1-2; maybe TRBD1 (5 bases). V dropped 0 bases and J dropped 5 bases, with 14 bases sitting between them. The V gene's germline CDR1 is SGHKS and CDR2 YYEKEE (reference sequence). This CDR3 is 15 amino acids long. The CDR3 DNA reads as TGTGCCAGCAGCTTGGATGGGACCCAACGGTATGGCTACACCTTC. Its protein product is CASSLDGTQRYGYTF.

V and J are TRBV6-1 and TRBJ2-1, with 10 bases identical to TRBD1. The CDR3 covers 17 residues. V gave up 2 bases and J gave up 4 bases; unmatched junction bases: 8. Germline V gene data show CDR1 as MNHNS and CDR2 as SASEGT. The DNA of the CDR3 is TGTGCCAGCAGTGAAATCGGGACAGGGGTTAGTTACAATGAGCAGTTCTTC. This translates into CASSEIGTGVSYNEQFF.

The CDR3 loop is CATSSDRQYGYTF. The CDR3 nucleotides read TGTGCCACCAGTTCCGACAGGCAGTATGGCTACACCTTC. The chain joins TRBV15 to TRBJ1-2; perhaps TRBD1 as D (6 bases). The CDR3 extends over 13 amino acids. V shed 6 bases and J shed 5 bases, with 13 bases lying between them. Germline lookup yields CDR1 LNHNV and CDR2 YYDKDF (reference sequence).

This clone was picked up one time. The V call is TRBV18, the J call TRBJ1-2; perhaps TRBD1 as D (5 bases). Trimming left V 6 bases short and J 3 bases short, with 11 bases between. The CDR3 covers 13 residues. CDR1 and CDR2 from the germline V gene are KGHSH and LQKENI. CDR3 sequence: CASSEQEYYGYTF. The CDR3 nucleotides read TGTGCCAGCTCCGAACAGGAATACTATGGCTACACCTTC.

This rearrangement joins TRBV7-2 to TRBJ1-2; the match to TRBD1 covers 11 bases. Germline trimming cut 1 base from V and 7 bases from J; bases unmatched to any gene: 5. The CDR3 sequence is 15 residues long. The germline V gene has CDR1 SGHTA and CDR2 FQGNSA. The CDR3 loop is CASSLEVGTGGGYTF. The CDR3 DNA sequence: TGTGCCAGCAGCTTAGAGGTCGGGACAGGGGGTGGCTACACCTTC.

The chain joins TRBV28 to TRBJ1-1; 8 bases fit TRBD1. V was pared by 5 bases and J by 5 bases, with 7 bases of the junction left unmatched. This CDR3 comprises 14 residues. Germline V CDR1 and CDR2: MDHEN, SYDVKM. Here the CDR3 DNA reads TGTGCCAGCAGTACCCCGACAGGGGTGACTGAAGCTTTCTTT. Amino acid sequence: CASSTPTGVTEAFF.

This rearrangement joins TRBV5-6 to TRBJ2-1; the D is unclear. Trimming removed 0 bases at V and 4 bases at J, with 5 bases between. Germline CDR1 SGHDT, CDR2 YYEEEE. This CDR3 contains 13 residues. CDR3 residues: CASSLGLYNEQFF. The CDR3 DNA is TGTGCCAGCAGCTTGGGCCTATACAATGAGCAGTTCTTC.

The J gene is TRBJ2-7, the V gene TRBV7-9, with D perhaps given as TRBD1 or TRBD2 (5 bases each). The CDR3 has 15 residues. Trimming cost V 5 bases and J 0 bases, with 14 bases left between them. Per germline, CDR1 SEHNR and CDR2 FQNEAQ (reference sequence). The CDR3: CASSGAGSFSYEQYF. In DNA form, the CDR3 reads TGTGCCAGCAGCGGCGCAGGGAGCTTCTCCTACGAGCAGTACTTC.

This clone was counted a single time. The chain is built from TRBV10-3 and TRBJ1-1, with no clear D. Germline-derived CDR1 and CDR2 are ENHRY and SYGVKD. This CDR3 spans 13 amino acids. Trimming took 0 bases from V and 1 from J, leaving 3 bases between them. CDR3 coding DNA: TGTGCCATCAGTGAGTCGAGGAACACTGAAGCTTTCTTT. Its protein is CAISESRNTEAFF.

The CDR3 protein is CASSQFDRYTDTQYF. The CDR3 DNA follows: TGCGCCAGCAGCCAATTTGACAGATACACAGATACGCAGTATTTT. The V and J genes are TRBV4-1 and TRBJ2-3; D is perhaps TRBD1 (5 bases). There are 15 residues in the CDR3. V lost 2 bases and J lost 2, with 11 bases in between. Germline CDR1 is MGHRA and CDR2 is YSYEKL.

This rearrangement joins TRBV5-1 to TRBJ2-5; 15 bases agree with TRBD2. The CDR3 contains 16 residues. CDR1 is SGHRS and CDR2 is YFSETQ in the germline V gene. Germline trimming cut 4 bases from V and 2 bases from J; bases unmatched to any gene: 3. DNA of the CDR3: TGCGCCAGCAGCCCGGGACTAGCGGGGGGTCAAGAGACCCAGTACTTC. This sequence encodes CASSPGLAGGQETQYF.

This clone has just one count. J is TRBJ2-5 and V is TRBV7-7, with D possibly TRBD2 on 6 matching bases. Trimming pared 4 bases from V and 5 bases from J, leaving 14 bases between. Germline V gene data show CDR1 as SSHAT and CDR2 as FNYEAQ (reference sequence). CDR3 length: 14 amino acids. The CDR3 reads CASSSSGQRETQYF. The CDR3 DNA is TGTGCCAGCAGCTCCAGCGGGCAGCGGGAGACCCAGTACTTC.

The chain recombines TRBV7-9 with TRBJ1-5, with a weak D call TRBD1 (6 bases). The CDR3 spans 14 residues. V was pared by 1 base and J by 5 bases, with 9 bases between. Germline V gene sequence: CDR1 SEHNR, CDR2 FQNEAQ (reference sequence). The CDR3, as DNA: TGTGCCAGCAGCTTAGTCCCAGGGGATCAGCCCCAGCATTTT. Translation gives CASSLVPGDQPQHF.

J is TRBJ2-7 and V is TRBV5-1; 10 nucleotides line up with TRBD1. The CDR3 spans 14 residues. Trimming took 0 bases from V and 7 from J; bases not matched to a gene: 4. From germline, CDR1 is SGHRS and CDR2 YFSETQ. For the CDR3, the DNA is TGCGCCAGCAGCTTGGCCGGGACAGGGGAAGAGCAGTACTTC. Encoded protein: CASSLAGTGEEQYF.

This chain's CDR3 is CAIRTSSTYEQYF. The CDR3 DNA reads TGTGCCATCAGGACTAGCTCGACCTACGAGCAGTACTTC. The V call is TRBV10-3, the J call TRBJ2-7, with TRBD2 identical over 7 bases. V lost 6 bases and J lost 2; bases outside the gene matches: 4. The CDR3 runs 13 residues. Germline CDR1 and CDR2: ENHRY and SYGVKD.

The chain carries TRBV30 and TRBJ1-4; tentatively, D is TRBD1 (6 bases). The CDR3 is 13 amino acids. CDR1 is GTSNPN, CDR2 SVGIG, per germline (reference sequence). Trimming took 4 bases from V and 8 from J, leaving 14 bases between them. CDR3 amino acids: CAWIPRGREKLFF. The CDR3 DNA follows: TGTGCCTGGATCCCCCGGGGGCGGGAAAAACTGTTTTTT.

In DNA form, the CDR3 reads TGTGCCAGCAGCCCCCCCGGGACTCTCGCCTACGAGCAGTACTTC. This codes for CASSPPGTLAYEQYF. The chain joins TRBV14 to TRBJ2-7; D is perhaps TRBD2 (6 bases). V was clipped by 4 bases and J by 2 bases, with 15 bases between them. Germline V gene data show CDR1 as SGHDN and CDR2 as FVKESK. This CDR3 comprises 15 residues.